The rows below give T cell receptor beta chains drawn from one sample of a study of human thymus T cells. TCRdb's copy holds only in-frame clones and misses some; the assay was immunoSEQ multiplex PCR. The sample has 45,000 to 50,000 clones; about 95% are singletons. What was sequenced was blood. All receptors come from a girl under two years old with a congenital heart defect but otherwise immunologically healthy. Each CDR3 is given with its conserved first and last residue. The D gene is left open where the match is weak. Only part of the rows carry a size: once, few, many, or a class if the clone is expanded.

DNA: TGTGCCAGCAGCGTCGGAGCGGGAGGCCCCACCGAGCAGTACTTC; CDR3: CASSVGAGGPTEQYF; V: TRBV9; D: TRBD2; size: NA; J: TRBJ2-7
DNA: TGCAGCGTGCGAGATGATTACCCCTCTGGGGCCAACGTCCTGACTTTC; CDR3: CSVRDDYPSGANVLTF; V: TRBV29-1; D: NA; size: NA; J: TRBJ2-6
DNA: TGTGCCAGCAGCTTGGCGGACGGTCTATTGAGCTACACCTTC; CDR3: CASSLADGLLSYTF; V: TRBV5-8; D: NA; size: NA; J: TRBJ1-2
DNA: TGTGCCAGCAGCCCAGAGTTGGGGGTTCGGAATGAGCAGTTCTTC; CDR3: CASSPELGVRNEQFF; V: TRBV6-5; D: NA; size: once; J: TRBJ2-1
DNA: TGTGCCAGCAGTGAATTGGATGAGCAGTTCTTC; CDR3: CASSELDEQFF; V: TRBV25-1; D: NA; size: NA; J: TRBJ2-1
DNA: TGTGCCAGCAGCTTAGTTCCGGGAGTTGAGCAGTTCTTC; CDR3: CASSLVPGVEQFF; V: TRBV11-3; D: NA; size: NA; J: TRBJ2-1
DNA: TGTGCCAGCAGCCAACTGGGGGTCGGGGCCAACGTCCTGACTTTC; CDR3: CASSQLGVGANVLTF; V: TRBV4-2; D: NA; size: NA; J: TRBJ2-6
DNA: TGTGCCAGCAGCTTGCAGGGTAATCAGCCCCAGCATTTT; CDR3: CASSLQGNQPQHF; V: TRBV5-6; D: NA; size: NA; J: TRBJ1-5
DNA: TGTGCCATTGCCCCGGGACTAGCGGGAGGGGTGAGCTCCTACAATGAGCAGTTCTTC; CDR3: CAIAPGLAGGVSSYNEQFF; V: TRBV19; D: TRBD2; size: NA; J: TRBJ2-1
DNA: TGTGCCAGCACGACCGGGCCTCCGCAAGAGACCCAGTACTTC; CDR3: CASTTGPPQETQYF; V: TRBV18; D: NA; size: NA; J: TRBJ2-5
DNA: TGTGCCATCAGATCCGGGACTCCCTCCTACGAGCAGTACTTC; CDR3: CAIRSGTPSYEQYF; V: TRBV10-3; D: NA; size: NA; J: TRBJ2-7
DNA: TGTGCCAGCGCTCCCCAGGGGGCGAACACTGAAGCTTTCTTT; CDR3: CASAPQGANTEAFF; V: TRBV25-1; D: TRBD1; size: NA; J: TRBJ1-1
DNA: TGTGCCACCAGCAGAGGTGGGCAGCAAGAGACCCAGTACTTC; CDR3: CATSRGGQQETQYF; V: TRBV15; D: NA; size: NA; J: TRBJ2-5
DNA: TGTGCCAGCAAACGGGATAGCGACGAGCAGTACTTC; CDR3: CASKRDSDEQYF; V: TRBV2; D: NA; size: NA; J: TRBJ2-7
DNA: TGTGCCAGCAGCGGTGAGCGGGAGTGGGGTTACAATGAGCAGTTCTTC; CDR3: CASSGEREWGYNEQFF; V: TRBV11-3; D: TRBD2; size: NA; J: TRBJ2-1
DNA: TGTGCCAGCAGCCCAGCAGGAGATACGCAGTATTTT; CDR3: CASSPAGDTQYF; V: TRBV6-5; D: NA; size: NA; J: TRBJ2-3
DNA: TGTGCCACCAGCAGAGAGGATCCTTCTCTAGCCGTCCGCTTAGCCAAAAACATTCAGTACTTC; CDR3: CATSREDPSLAVRLAKNIQYF; V: TRBV15; D: NA; size: NA; J: TRBJ2-4
DNA: TGTGCCAGCAGTGAAGAAAGGCCCGGGGCCAACGTCCTGACTTTC; CDR3: CASSEERPGANVLTF; V: TRBV2; D: NA; size: NA; J: TRBJ2-6
DNA: TGTGCCAGCAGCCCCGTTCTTTCATACGAGCAGTACTTC; CDR3: CASSPVLSYEQYF; V: TRBV6-1; D: NA; size: NA; J: TRBJ2-7
DNA: TGTGCCAGCAGTTACTCGTACCGGGGAGGGCTCTATGGCTACACCTTC; CDR3: CASSYSYRGGLYGYTF; V: TRBV6-5; D: NA; size: once; J: TRBJ1-2
DNA: TGTGCCAGCAGCTCCTCGCAGGTGGAGACCCAGTACTTC; CDR3: CASSSSQVETQYF; V: TRBV14; D: NA; size: NA; J: TRBJ2-5
DNA: TGCGCCAGCAGCCAAGTGTCGGGGGTTGACTATGGCTACACCTTC; CDR3: CASSQVSGVDYGYTF; V: TRBV4-1; D: NA; size: NA; J: TRBJ1-2
DNA: TGTGCCAGCAGTTACGCCCCGGGACAGGCCTATGGAGGCTACACCTTC; CDR3: CASSYAPGQAYGGYTF; V: TRBV6-5; D: TRBD1; size: NA; J: TRBJ1-2
DNA: TGTGCCAGCTCACCCGCCGATTTGGAGCAGTACTTC; CDR3: CASSPADLEQYF; V: TRBV18; D: NA; size: NA; J: TRBJ2-7
DNA: TGCAGCGTTGCCTCAGGGAACACTGAAGCTTTCTTT; CDR3: CSVASGNTEAFF; V: TRBV29-1; D: NA; size: NA; J: TRBJ1-1
DNA: TGTGCCAGCAGCTTGTTACGGGCCAACTCCTACGAGCAGTACTTC; CDR3: CASSLLRANSYEQYF; V: TRBV5-6; D: NA; size: NA; J: TRBJ2-7
DNA: TGTGCCAGCTCACTTCAGCGGGAGCGCGGGTACGAGCAGTACTTC; CDR3: CASSLQRERGYEQYF; V: TRBV18; D: TRBD2; size: once; J: TRBJ2-7
DNA: TGTGCCACTTTTAACTTCGGAAACACCATATATTTT; CDR3: CATFNFGNTIYF; V: TRBV6-5; D: NA; size: NA; J: TRBJ1-3
DNA: TGTGCCAGCAGTTCATCGGGACTGAGCTCCTACGAGCAGTACTTC; CDR3: CASSSSGLSSYEQYF; V: TRBV28; D: NA; size: NA; J: TRBJ2-7
DNA: TGTGCCAGCAGTGAAGGAGACAGTAAAAGAGCTTTCTTT; CDR3: CASSEGDSKRAFF; V: TRBV2; D: NA; size: NA; J: TRBJ1-1
DNA: TGCGCCAGCAGCTCCCCTAGCGGGAGGGCCTGGAGTAGTGAGCAGTTCTTC; CDR3: CASSSPSGRAWSSEQFF; V: TRBV5-1; D: TRBD2; size: NA; J: TRBJ2-1
DNA: TGCGCCAGCAGCCCACTAGCGTGGGAGACCCAGTACTTC; CDR3: CASSPLAWETQYF; V: TRBV5-1; D: TRBD2; size: NA; J: TRBJ2-5
DNA: TGTGCCACCAGCCCCCGGGACAGAAGCTACGAGCAGTACTTC; CDR3: CATSPRDRSYEQYF; V: TRBV15; D: TRBD1; size: NA; J: TRBJ2-7
DNA: TGTGCCAGCAGCGGTACCGCAGGGGATCAGCCCCAGCATTTT; CDR3: CASSGTAGDQPQHF; V: TRBV5-6; D: NA; size: NA; J: TRBJ1-5
DNA: TGCAGCGTTGACCGAACCCGCTCTGGAAACACCATATATTTT; CDR3: CSVDRTRSGNTIYF; V: TRBV29-1; D: NA; size: NA; J: TRBJ1-3
DNA: TGTGCCAGCAGCTTAGGCCCCGGACTAGCCGAAACCGGGGAGCTGTTTTTT; CDR3: CASSLGPGLAETGELFF; V: TRBV13; D: TRBD2; size: NA; J: TRBJ2-2
DNA: TGTGCCAGCTCACCCTTAGCGAACACTGAAGCTTTCTTT; CDR3: CASSPLANTEAFF; V: TRBV18; D: NA; size: NA; J: TRBJ1-1
DNA: TGTGCCAGAACCGCCGGGACAGGCGGAAACACCATATATTTT; CDR3: CARTAGTGGNTIYF; V: TRBV6-5; D: TRBD1; size: NA; J: TRBJ1-3
DNA: TGTGCCAGCAGCCCCATCCGCGGGACTAGCGATTACAATGAGCAGTTCTTC; CDR3: CASSPIRGTSDYNEQFF; V: TRBV7-9; D: TRBD2; size: NA; J: TRBJ2-1
DNA: TGTGCCAGCAGGGAACAGGAGACCGGGGAGCTGTTTTTT; CDR3: CASREQETGELFF; V: TRBV2; D: NA; size: NA; J: TRBJ2-2
DNA: TGCGCCAGCAGCTTCCTAGCGGCCAAAGGAGAGCAGTACTTC; CDR3: CASSFLAAKGEQYF; V: TRBV5-1; D: TRBD2; size: NA; J: TRBJ2-7